Following are 14 T cell receptor beta chains from one sample sequenced in a study of CD8+CD57+ T cells in acquired aplastic anemia. TCR beta VDJ and CDR3 profiling used genomic DNA as template. TCRdb re-derived calls from the reads in MiXCR, one entry per CDR3 protein. The sample has some 45,000 distinct CDR3 sequences; roughly 65% are singletons. Sequencing was performed on sorted CD4+, CD8+, or CD8+CD57+ T cells (not recorded which) from PBMCs. The receptors come from a human donor in good health, serving as a control.

This clonotype was observed a single time. The CDR3: CAAGWRKYF. The DNA for the CDR3 is TGTGCGGCAGGGTGGAGGAAGTACTTC. V usage is TRBV10-3 and J usage is TRBJ2-7; D possibly matches TRBD1 or TRBD2 (5 bases each). CDR3 length: 9 residues. The V gene's germline CDR1 is ENHRY and CDR2 SYGVKD.

This chain connects TRBV29-1 to TRBJ1-5; perhaps TRBD1 as D (6 bases). The CDR3 spans 13 residues. Germline CDR1 reads SQVTM; CDR2 reads ANQGSEA. V was shortened by 6 bases and J by 5 bases, with 14 bases between the two germline ends. The CDR3 DNA is TGCAGCGTAGGGACATCAAATGATCAGCCCCAGCATTTT. This gives the protein CSVGTSNDQPQHF.

By sample fraction, this clonotype is medium-sized. The J gene is TRBJ1-5, the V gene TRBV2; TRBD1 matches at 8 bases. Trimming took 1 base from V and 5 from J; bases not matched to a gene: 7. Per the germline V gene, CDR1 is SNHLY and CDR2 is FYNNEI. This CDR3 comprises 16 residues. CDR3 sequence: CASSEEDRVRDQPQHF. CDR3 sequence (DNA): TGTGCCAGCAGTGAAGAGGACAGGGTACGCGATCAGCCCCAGCATTTT.

Relative to its sample, this clonotype is large. The chain joins TRBV20-1 to TRBJ1-1; D gene ambiguous. CDR3 length: 15 amino acids. V lost 6 bases to trimming and J lost 3 bases, with 20 bases between them. Germline-derived CDR1 and CDR2 are DFQATT and SNEGSKA (reference sequence). The CDR3 nucleotides read TGCAGTGCCCGGCCCCAACAGAGTCCTTACACTGAAGCTTTCTTT. This encodes CSARPQQSPYTEAFF.

This clonotype has just a few counts. V and J are TRBV15 and TRBJ2-1; 7 nucleotides line up with TRBD1. J gave up 6 bases and V 0 bases, and 8 bases lay outside the gene matches. There are 16 residues in the CDR3. Per germline, CDR1 LNHNV and CDR2 YYDKDF (reference sequence). CDR3 in DNA: TGTGCCACCAGCAGAGATTTAGGGGGCAGGGTCAATGAGCAGTTCTTC. This encodes CATSRDLGGRVNEQFF.

The CDR3 coding sequence is TGTGCCATCAGTGAGTCAGGGGCCGGCACTGAAGCTTTCTTT. Residues: CAISESGAGTEAFF. The J gene is TRBJ1-1, the V gene TRBV10-3; D may be TRBD1 (5 bases). V lost 0 bases, J lost 4 bases, and 9 bases lay in between. The CDR3 consists of 14 residues. Germline-derived CDR1 and CDR2 are ENHRY and SYGVKD.

This clonotype was counted a few times. The chain recombines TRBV20-1 with TRBJ1-2; D remains ambiguous. This CDR3 has 13 amino acids. V was pared by 7 bases and J by 4 bases, with 16 bases between. Germline CDR1 DFQATT, CDR2 SNEGSKA (reference sequence). The CDR3 region is CSVSDPLTYGYTF. DNA for the CDR3: TGCAGTGTCTCGGATCCACTCACCTATGGCTACACCTTC.

V gene TRBV15 combines with J gene TRBJ1-1; D not resolved. Trimming took off 3 bases at V and 4 bases at J, with 9 bases between the two ends. CDR1 and CDR2 from the germline V gene are LNHNV and YYDKDF (reference sequence). The CDR3 is 13 amino acids. CDR3 DNA sequence: TGTGCCACCAGCAGCTCCTTGCGCACTGAAGCTTTCTTT. Its translation is CATSSSLRTEAFF.

V gene TRBV25-1 combines with J gene TRBJ1-1; no reliable D call. V lost 0 bases and J lost 6, with 11 bases in between. The CDR3 spans 14 residues. The germline CDR1 and CDR2 sequences are MGHDK and SYGVNS. CDR3 protein: CASSEYMGSAEAFF. The CDR3 nucleotides are TGTGCCAGCAGTGAATATATGGGGAGTGCTGAAGCTTTCTTT.

This clonotype was observed a single time. The chain is built from TRBV19 and TRBJ2-1; 7 positions match TRBD2. V gave up 5 bases and J gave up 5 bases; unmatched junction bases: 6. CDR3 length equals 14 residues. Germline V gives CDR1 LNHDA, CDR2 SQIVND (reference sequence). The CDR3 here is CASSPRGRDNEQFF. The CDR3 DNA reads as TGTGCCAGTAGTCCCAGAGGGAGGGACAATGAGCAGTTCTTC.

This clonotype was counted at least ten times. An end of the junction differs from the germline gene, which may be a read error. This chain uses TRBV10-1 with TRBJ2-1, with TRBD1 matching over 7 bases. This CDR3 spans 12 amino acids. CDR1 and CDR2 (germline): WNHNN, SYGVQD (reference sequence). The CDR3 DNA reads as TGCGCCAGCAGCCAAGACAGGGAAAGGCGCAATTTC. As protein: CASSQDRERRNF.

The chain couples TRBV2 to TRBJ1-2; D unresolved. The germline V gene encodes CDR1 SNHLY and CDR2 FYNNEI. The CDR3 is made up of 12 amino acids. The V gene lost 6 bases and the J gene lost 0 bases, with 5 bases spanning the gap. CDR3 sequence (DNA): TGTGCCAGCAGGGAAACTAACTATGGCTACACCTTC. It specifies CASRETNYGYTF.

The gene calls are TRBV2 and TRBJ1-2, with TRBD1 matching over 7 bases. The CDR3 has 15 amino acids. The germline V gene has CDR1 SNHLY and CDR2 FYNNEI. V shed 7 bases, J shed 4 bases, and the junction held 12 bases outside the gene matches. CDR3 sequence: CASTPRRDRGYGYTF. The CDR3, as DNA: TGTGCCAGCACTCCCCGTAGGGACAGAGGCTATGGCTACACCTTC.

V and J are TRBV6-1 and TRBJ2-6; D gene uncertain. Germline V gene data show CDR1 as MNHNS and CDR2 as SASEGT. The CDR3 is 15 residues long. The ends were cut back, 5 bases at V and 1 base at J, with 9 bases in the middle. The CDR3 spells CASSQQSSGANVLTF. The CDR3 DNA is TGTGCCAGCAGTCAACAGTCTTCTGGGGCCAACGTCCTGACTTTC.